The rows below give T cell receptor beta chains drawn from one sample of a study of T cell repertoires in ileal Crohn's disease. Libraries were prepared by immunoSEQ multiplex PCR; TCRdb keeps only in-frame clonotypes and omits some of them. Among around 13,000 clones listed, about 85% were seen once. The sample comprised ileal tissue. Source of these receptors: an adult with Crohn's disease. Both conserved end residues are part of each CDR3. The D gene is left open where the match is weak. Some rows mark clone size as missing; the rest say once, few, many or name a class of expanded clone.

abundance: .
v_gene: TRBV5-4
j_gene: TRBJ1-2
d_gene: .
CDR3nt: TGTGCCAGCAGCCTGACAGTCCCCTATGGCTACACCTTC
CDR3aa: CASSLTVPYGYTF

abundance: few
v_gene: TRBV4-2
j_gene: TRBJ2-7
d_gene: TRBD1
CDR3nt: TGTGCCAGCAGCCAAGGTCCGGGACAGGCTACCTACGAGCAGTACTTC
CDR3aa: CASSQGPGQATYEQYF

abundance: .
v_gene: TRBV28
j_gene: TRBJ2-7
d_gene: TRBD1
CDR3nt: TGTGCCAGCAGTTTGGGGGACAGAGCAGCCGACTTC
CDR3aa: CASSLGDRAADF

abundance: .
v_gene: TRBV7-2
j_gene: TRBJ1-2
d_gene: .
CDR3nt: TGTGCCAGCAGCTTAGATGGGGGGTATGGCTACACCTTC
CDR3aa: CASSLDGGYGYTF

abundance: once
v_gene: TRBV6-4
j_gene: TRBJ2-7
d_gene: TRBD2
CDR3nt: TGTGCCAGCAGTGACTCGAGTAGCGGGGGAAGTTGCGAGCAGTACTTC
CDR3aa: CASSDSSSGGSCEQYF

abundance: .
v_gene: TRBV5-8
j_gene: TRBJ1-5
d_gene: .
CDR3nt: TGTGCCAGCAGCTTGGCTCAGCGCCCCCAGCATTTT
CDR3aa: CASSLAQRPQHF

abundance: .
v_gene: TRBV7-2
j_gene: TRBJ2-7
d_gene: TRBD2
CDR3nt: TGTGCCAGCAGCGCCTCCCTAGCGGGGGCCTACGAGCAGTACTTC
CDR3aa: CASSASLAGAYEQYF

abundance: .
v_gene: TRBV6-5
j_gene: TRBJ1-4
d_gene: TRBD1
CDR3nt: TGTGCCAGCAGTTATCCGCGGGGGACAGGAAATGAAAAACTGTTTTTT
CDR3aa: CASSYPRGTGNEKLFF

abundance: .
v_gene: TRBV9
j_gene: TRBJ2-2
d_gene: .
CDR3nt: TGTGCCAGCAGCGTGCGCTCAGGAGGGAGTCCCGGGGAGCTGTTTTTT
CDR3aa: CASSVRSGGSPGELFF

abundance: .
v_gene: TRBV2
j_gene: TRBJ1-1
d_gene: TRBD1
CDR3nt: TGTGCCAGCAGTTGGACAGGGGAAACTGAAGCTTTCTTT
CDR3aa: CASSWTGETEAFF

abundance: .
v_gene: TRBV6-5
j_gene: TRBJ1-2
d_gene: .
CDR3nt: TGTGCCAGCAGTTACTCAGGGGGTGGCTACACCTTC
CDR3aa: CASSYSGGGYTF

abundance: .
v_gene: TRBV4-3
j_gene: TRBJ1-2
d_gene: TRBD1
CDR3nt: TGCGCCAGCAGTCAGACAGGGGTTAGGGGCTACACCTTC
CDR3aa: CASSQTGVRGYTF

abundance: few
v_gene: TRBV5-1
j_gene: TRBJ1-4
d_gene: .
CDR3nt: TGCGCCAGCCGAGGGACAACTAATGAAAAACTGTTTTTT
CDR3aa: CASRGTTNEKLFF

abundance: few
v_gene: TRBV13
j_gene: TRBJ2-3
d_gene: .
CDR3nt: TGTGCCAGCAGCTTAGAAGCGGCGGGCGGTACGCAGTATTTT
CDR3aa: CASSLEAAGGTQYF

abundance: .
v_gene: TRBV19
j_gene: TRBJ1-2
d_gene: .
CDR3nt: TGTGCCAGCATCTCCCAGGGCAGCCATGGCTACACCTTC
CDR3aa: CASISQGSHGYTF

abundance: .
v_gene: TRBV28
j_gene: TRBJ1-5
d_gene: .
CDR3nt: TGTGCCCTTGGAGGGGAAGATCATCAGCCCCAGCATTTT
CDR3aa: CALGGEDHQPQHF

abundance: .
v_gene: TRBV7-2
j_gene: TRBJ1-2
d_gene: .
CDR3nt: TGTGCCAGCAGCTTAGTTTTACAGGGTAAAGATGGCTACACCTTC
CDR3aa: CASSLVLQGKDGYTF

abundance: .
v_gene: TRBV5-6
j_gene: TRBJ1-2
d_gene: .
CDR3nt: TGTGCCAGCACCTATGGGCGGGGGGCGAATGGCTACACCTTC
CDR3aa: CASTYGRGANGYTF

abundance: .
v_gene: TRBV5-1
j_gene: TRBJ2-2
d_gene: TRBD1
CDR3nt: TGCGCCAGCAGGACGGGACAGGGGAACACCGGGGAGCTGTTTTTT
CDR3aa: CASRTGQGNTGELFF

abundance: .
v_gene: TRBV7-8
j_gene: TRBJ2-7
d_gene: .
CDR3nt: TGTGCCAGCAGCTTCGGCCAGGGCGCGAGGGAGCAGTACTTC
CDR3aa: CASSFGQGAREQYF

abundance: .
v_gene: TRBV7-9
j_gene: TRBJ1-4
d_gene: .
CDR3nt: TGTGCCAGCAGCTCACCCAGGTTTGAAAAACTGTTTTTT
CDR3aa: CASSSPRFEKLFF

abundance: .
v_gene: TRBV28
j_gene: TRBJ1-1
d_gene: .
CDR3nt: TGTGCCAGCAGTTCACAGGCAATTCCAGAAGCTTTCTTT
CDR3aa: CASSSQAIPEAFF

abundance: .
v_gene: TRBV6-6
j_gene: TRBJ1-5
d_gene: .
CDR3nt: TGTGCCAGCTGTCAGTACGGGGAGTCGCCCCAGCATTTT
CDR3aa: CASCQYGESPQHF

abundance: .
v_gene: TRBV21-1
j_gene: TRBJ2-7
d_gene: .
CDR3nt: TGTGCCAGCAGCAAAGCCCCAGCGGGAGGGCCATACGAGCAGTACTTC
CDR3aa: CASSKAPAGGPYEQYF

abundance: .
v_gene: TRBV30
j_gene: TRBJ1-1
d_gene: .
CDR3nt: TGTGCCTGGAGGTATACACGAAACACTGAAGCTTTCTTT
CDR3aa: CAWRYTRNTEAFF

abundance: few
v_gene: TRBV2
j_gene: TRBJ2-1
d_gene: .
CDR3nt: TGTGCCAGCAGTGGATCGACAGGCTCCTACAATGAGCAGTTCTTC
CDR3aa: CASSGSTGSYNEQFF

abundance: .
v_gene: TRBV4-1
j_gene: TRBJ1-2
d_gene: .
CDR3nt: TGCGCCAGCAGCCAGACCATCTACAGGATGGACTATGGCTACACCTTC
CDR3aa: CASSQTIYRMDYGYTF

abundance: .
v_gene: TRBV19
j_gene: TRBJ2-7
d_gene: TRBD1
CDR3nt: TGTGCCAGTAGTCCCGGCGGGACAGGGTCATACGAGCAGTACTTC
CDR3aa: CASSPGGTGSYEQYF

abundance: .
v_gene: TRBV29-1
j_gene: TRBJ2-7
d_gene: .
CDR3nt: TGCAGCGTTGAATCTAGGACCTACGAGCAGTACTTC
CDR3aa: CSVESRTYEQYF

abundance: .
v_gene: TRBV30
j_gene: TRBJ1-3
d_gene: .
CDR3nt: TGTGCCTGGGGGAGCTCTGGAAACACCATATATTTT
CDR3aa: CAWGSSGNTIYF

abundance: once
v_gene: TRBV18
j_gene: TRBJ2-3
d_gene: .
CDR3nt: TGTGCCAGCTCACCAAATCCCCTTCCCCTGGATACGCAGTATTTT
CDR3aa: CASSPNPLPLDTQYF

abundance: .
v_gene: TRBV7-9
j_gene: TRBJ2-1
d_gene: TRBD2
CDR3nt: TGTGCCAGCGGAACTAGCGGCTACAATGAGCAGTTCTTC
CDR3aa: CASGTSGYNEQFF

abundance: .
v_gene: TRBV5-1
j_gene: TRBJ2-5
d_gene: TRBD2
CDR3nt: TGCGCCAGCAGAGCCGGGACTAGCGGGACCGAGACCCAGTACTTC
CDR3aa: CASRAGTSGTETQYF

abundance: .
v_gene: TRBV29-1
j_gene: TRBJ1-1
d_gene: .
CDR3nt: TGCAGCGTTGTGGAGGCAGTCGAAGCTTTCTTT
CDR3aa: CSVVEAVEAFF

abundance: .
v_gene: TRBV5-8
j_gene: TRBJ1-2
d_gene: .
CDR3nt: TGTGCCAGCAGCTTGGACGGGGGGCCGGGTCTAGGCTACACCTTC
CDR3aa: CASSLDGGPGLGYTF